The sample holds a few counts of the clone carrying this T cell receptor beta chain. Antigen unknown. This record belongs to a study of cytomegalovirus exposure and HLA in healthy donors. The study, taken as a whole, reports: Most TCR sequences were seen very rarely across donors, but some public TCRs occurred in many. Analyzed later, association rates of TCRs varied across HLA loci, with DRB1 most and HLA-C fewest.

V shed 2 bases and J shed 8 bases, with 12 bases lying between them. This CDR3 contains 13 residues. The V gene's germline CDR1 is MDHEN and CDR2 SYDVKM. PCR involved 60 Vbeta and 13 Jbeta primers. Generated by immunoSEQ multiplex PCR, the TCRdb table keeps only in-frame clones and is missing some. The repertoire holds just over 80,000 clones, with around 78% as singletons. The chain employs TRBV28 and TRBJ1-1, with D possibly TRBD1 on 5 matching bases. This TCR was recovered from a man between 18 and 29 years old in good health and CMV-seropositive. Specimen: PBMCs. The CDR3 nucleotides read TGTGCCAGCAGTTTAGGGGGGGAGAGCGAAGCTTTCTTT. It is translated as CASSLGGESEAFF. The full variable domain, rest sourced from reference TRBV28 and TRBJ1-1, is DVKVTQSSRYLVKRTGEKVFLECVQDMDHENMFWYRQDPGLGLRLIYFSYDVKMKEKGDIPEGYSVSREKKERFSLILESASTNQTSMYLCASSLGGESEAFFGQGTRLTVV.